Each of the 19 T cell receptor beta chains below was sequenced from the same sample in a study of regulatory T cells in long-lasting Graves disease. Construction of TCR beta libraries relied on iRepertoire HTBI primers and on Arm-PCR targeting CDR3 regions. MiXCR, run by TCRdb on the multiplex PCR reads, gives a single entry per CDR3 protein. The table has 300,000 to 400,000 distinct CDR3 sequences, 15% to 19% seen once; the top ten hold about 24%. Time point described: newly diagnosed GD, antithyroid drugs for less than 3 months. The TCR library was made from RNA that had been extracted from PBMCs in TRIzol. The starting material was peripheral blood mononuclear cells (PBMCs), obtained at new diagnosis, from a patient treated with antithyroid drugs. The receptors were sampled from a female donor with Graves disease.

This clonotype was recorded a few times. The chain couples TRBV10-2 to TRBJ1-4; no definite D call. V lost 2 bases to trimming and J lost 4 bases, with 5 bases between them. The V gene's germline CDR1 is WSHSY and CDR2 SAAADI. The CDR3 sequence is 13 residues long. The DNA of the CDR3 is TGCGCCAGCAGTGAGGTAGTTAATGAAAAACTGTTTTTT. This codes for CASSEVVNEKLFF.

This clonotype appeared many times. This CDR3 reads CASRRTSDGEQFF. The CDR3 DNA is TGCGCCAGCCGCCGGACTAGCGACGGAGAGCAGTTCTTC. The chain recombines TRBV10-1 with TRBJ2-1; 9 bases agree with TRBD2. The V and J ends lost 8 bases and 10 bases, in that order; junction bases with no gene match: 9. The CDR3 runs 13 residues. Germline CDR1 and CDR2: WNHNN and SYGVQD (reference sequence).

This clonotype was counted ten times or more. The chain employs TRBV2 and TRBJ1-1; D is possibly TRBD1 (5 bases). Trimming took off 1 base at V and 4 bases at J, with 19 bases between the two ends. This CDR3 comprises 17 residues. From germline, CDR1 is SNHLY and CDR2 FYNNEI. The CDR3 sequence is CASSEGWDRGSGTEAFF. The CDR3 nucleotides are TGTGCCAGCAGTGAAGGGTGGGACCGGGGGAGTGGCACTGAAGCTTTCTTT.

About this clonotype: This may stem from a read error, because a much larger clone lies one nucleotide away. J is TRBJ1-2 and V is TRBV27; D uncertain. Per germline, CDR1 MNHEY and CDR2 SMNVEV (reference sequence). The CDR3 is 13 residues long. The CDR3 nucleotides are TGTGCCAGCAGTATGGCCGACGGATATGGCTACGCCTTC. It is translated as CASSMADGYGYAF.

This clonotype was counted between two and nine times. The rearrangement uses TRBV6-1 and TRBJ1-2; TRBD1 is a possible D gene (6 bases). CDR1 is MNHNS and CDR2 is SASEGT in the germline V gene. This CDR3 has 14 residues. V lost 4 bases to trimming and J lost 6 bases, with 15 bases between them. Here the CDR3 reads CASSVVQGEHGYTF. The DNA of the CDR3 is TGTGCCAGCAGTGTCGTACAGGGAGAGCATGGCTACACCTTC.

The genes are TRBV9 and TRBJ2-2; 16 bases map to TRBD2. V shed 3 bases and J 4 bases; nucleotides not matched to a gene: 9. CDR3 length equals 19 residues. Germline values: CDR1 SGDLS, CDR2 YYNGEE. The CDR3 here is CASSAPGLAGGRPTGELFF. The DNA of the CDR3 is TGTGCCAGCAGCGCCCCGGGACTAGCGGGAGGGCGTCCCACCGGGGAGCTGTTTTTT.

This clonotype showed up many times. CDR3 protein: CSARIAGGYNEQFF. Here the CDR3 DNA reads TGCAGTGCCCGAATAGCGGGGGGTTACAATGAGCAGTTCTTC. The V gene is TRBV20-1, the J gene TRBJ2-1, with TRBD2 identical over 10 bases. V was pared by 6 bases and J by 4 bases, with 6 bases of the junction left unmatched. The CDR3 length is 14 residues. The germline V gene has CDR1 DFQATT and CDR2 SNEGSKA (reference sequence).

The chain has TRBV19 and TRBJ2-3; a weak D match, TRBD1 (5 bases). Germline V lookup: CDR1 LNHDA, CDR2 SQIVND (reference sequence). V gave up 7 bases and J gave up 1 base, with 18 bases separating them. The CDR3 has 16 residues. The CDR3 coding sequence is TGTGCCAGTACCGACGACAGTTTCTCCGGCACAGATACGCAGTATTTT. As protein: CASTDDSFSGTDTQYF. Full variable domain (remainder filled in from reference TRBV19 and TRBJ2-3): DGGITQSPKYLFRKEGQNVTLSCEQNLNHDAMYWYRQDPGQGLRLIYYSQIVNDFQKGDIAEGYSVSREKKESFPLTVTSAQKNPTAFYLCASTDDSFSGTDTQYFGPGTRLTVL.

This clonotype was seen a handful of times. The rearrangement joins TRBV20-1 to TRBJ2-5; no firm D call. Germline-derived CDR1 and CDR2 are DFQATT and SNEGSKA (reference sequence). The CDR3 spans 15 residues. The V and J ends lost 1 base and 4 bases respectively, with 16 bases between them. The CDR3 DNA sequence: TGCAGTGCTAGAGTAAAGCAGATCCCCCGAGAGACCCAGTACTTC. It codes for CSARVKQIPRETQYF.

Details on this clonotype: This may arise from a read error, as a much more abundant clone is one base away. The J gene is TRBJ1-2, the V gene TRBV6-5; D possibly corresponds to TRBD1 (6 bases). Germline CDR1 reads MNHEY; CDR2 reads SVGAGI. The CDR3 has 16 amino acids. The CDR3 DNA is TGTACCAGCAGTTACCCCCCGGTGTGCAGGGGTTCTGGCTACACCTTC. It specifies CTSSYPPVCRGSGYTF.

The chain uses TRBV15 and TRBJ2-3; perhaps TRBD2 as D (6 bases). This CDR3 contains 15 residues. V lost 0 bases to trimming and J lost 11 bases, with 18 bases between them. Germline V gene sequence: CDR1 LNHNV, CDR2 YYDKDF (reference sequence). CDR3 protein: CATSRDLTGGREQYF. The CDR3 nucleotides read TGTGCCACCAGCAGAGATTTGACTGGAGGGCGGGAGCAGTATTTT. Full variable domain (outside the CDR3, taken from reference TRBV15 and TRBJ2-3): DAMVIQNPRYQVTQFGKPVTLSCSQTLNHNVMYWYQQKSSQAPKLLFHYYDKDFNNEADTPDNFQSRRPNTSFCFLDIRSPGLGDTAMYLCATSRDLTGGREQYFGPGTRLTVL.

This clonotype came up many times. The CDR3 sequence is CASSAIAGPNTGELFF. CDR3 sequence (DNA): TGCGCCAGCAGCGCAATAGCGGGACCGAACACCGGGGAGCTGTTTTTT. This rearrangement joins TRBV5-1 to TRBJ2-2; 8 bases agree with TRBD2. V lost 4 bases and J lost 0; bases outside the gene matches: 5. The germline CDR1 and CDR2 sequences are SGHRS and YFSETQ. The length of the CDR3 is 16 residues.

At least ten counts were recorded for this clonotype. The junction and the germline gene differ at one end; a read error may be behind it. The CDR3 sequence is CASSPSGQAPLDF. CDR3 DNA: TGTGCCAGCAGCCCATCGGGACAGGCCCCTCTCGACTTT. The rearrangement links TRBV3-1 to TRBJ1-6, with TRBD1 matching over 8 bases. Germline-derived CDR1 and CDR2 are LGHDT and YNNKEL (reference sequence). CDR3 length equals 13 residues. Drawing the rest from reference TRBV3-1 and TRBJ1-6, the complete variable domain is DTAVSQTPKYLVTQMGNDKSIKCEQNLGHDTMYWYKQDSKKFLKIMFSYNNKELIINETVPNRFSPKSPDKAHLNLHINSLELGDSAVYFCASSPSGQAPLDFGNGTRLTVT.

This chain joins TRBV7-6 and TRBJ2-3, with a weak D call TRBD1 (6 bases). CDR3 length: 10 residues. The germline V gene has CDR1 SGHVS and CDR2 FNYEAQ. The ends were cut back, 5 bases at V and 14 bases at J, with 11 bases in the middle. DNA for the CDR3: TGTGCCAGCAGCGGGGGCTCGTTGTATTTT. It encodes CASSGGSLYF. The whole variable domain, remainder taken from reference TRBV7-6 and TRBJ2-3, is GAGVSQSPRYKVTKRGQDVALRCDPISGHVSLYWYRQALGQGPEFLTYFNYEAQQDKSGLPNDRFSAERPEGSISTLTIQRTEQRDSAMYRCASSGGSLYFGPGTRLTVL.

This clonotype appeared many times. The V and J genes are TRBV7-2 and TRBJ1-4; D is perhaps TRBD1 (6 bases). The germline V gene has CDR1 SGHTA and CDR2 FQGNSA. Trimming left V 3 bases short and J 9 bases short, with 11 bases between. The length of the CDR3 is 13 residues. The CDR3 region has the DNA TGTGCCAGCAGCTTGGACAGCCGGAAAAAACTGTTTTTT. Translated: CASSLDSRKKLFF.

In its sample, this clonotype was seen many times. The J gene is TRBJ2-6, the V gene TRBV11-2; no clear D gene. The V end was cut by 4 bases, the J end by 1 base, with 14 bases between. CDR1 is SGHAT, CDR2 FQNNGV, per germline. The CDR3 has 17 amino acids. In nucleotides, the CDR3 is TGTGCCAGCAGCTCCGTCTCACCCGGGTCTGGGGCCAACGTCCTGACTTTC. Its protein is CASSSVSPGSGANVLTF.

This clonotype was seen many times. CDR3 DNA sequence: TGTGCCAGCAGCGCGGAAGAGACCCAGTACTTC. Amino acid sequence: CASSAEETQYF. The V and J genes are TRBV9 and TRBJ2-5, with D unresolved. V dropped 3 bases and J dropped 3 bases, with 3 bases sitting between them. CDR1 is SGDLS, CDR2 YYNGEE, per germline. The CDR3 consists of 11 residues.

In this sample, this clonotype turned up a few times. The chain is built from TRBV20-1 and TRBJ2-5; 8 bases are shared with TRBD2. CDR3 size: 16 residues. V gave up 1 base and J gave up 7 bases; unmatched junction bases: 14. Germline V gene lookup returns CDR1 DFQATT and CDR2 SNEGSKA (reference sequence). The CDR3 loop reads CSARAEGWREVGTQYF. The CDR3 region has the DNA TGCAGTGCTAGAGCCGAGGGCTGGCGGGAGGTGGGGACCCAGTACTTC.

The J gene is TRBJ2-4, the V gene TRBV20-1, with 9 bases aligning to TRBD2. This CDR3 is 15 amino acids long. The J segment lost 0 bases and the V segment lost 3 bases, leaving 3 bases of the junction unmatched. CDR1 DFQATT and CDR2 SNEGSKA come from the germline V gene (reference sequence). The CDR3 DNA sequence: TGCAGTGCTAGTCTAGCGGGGATAGCCAAAAACATTCAGTACTTC. Amino acid sequence: CSASLAGIAKNIQYF.